One T cell receptor (beta chain) is described in this entry. The antigen it binds to is not known. Base quality data are lacking; no much larger clone is found one base away. Because repertoires were sampled repeatedly during chemoradiotherapy, clonal expansion in the tumor microenvironment could be followed. The method was the immunoSEQ multiplex PCR assay. This immuneACCESS table, as held by TCRdb, lists in-frame sequences with V and J called but not all clones. Of the missing ones, under half trace to an unresolved V gene in checked studies; the others have no known cause. The sample has under 4,000 clones on record, approximately 82% of them singletons. Approximately 15% of the sample comes from the top ten. The sample comes from a study of chemoradiotherapy in HPV16-positive cancers (dated by TCRdb to between 2022 and 2023). Describing the broader study: Functional T-cell assays on cells from two HPV16-positive patients defined candidate HPV-specific T-cell clones and common TCR motifs. The study asked whether T-cell immunity against the HPV oncoproteins E6 and E7 changes during chemoradiotherapy and whether it affects survival. The candidate HPV-specific TCRs and motifs were subsequently tracked in TCR repertoires obtained from fewer than 95 patients with HPV-related cancers. What the research found in general, with its limitations: Improved recurrence-free survival in HPV16-positive patients was associated with expansion of HPV-responsive T cells during chemoradiotherapy. Expansion of candidate HPV-specific clones and E7-related TCR motifs was observed in the tumor microenvironment during treatment, whereas no such expansion was observed for non-HPV-specific T cells. Only two HPV16-positive patients were used to derive the functional definition of HPV-specific T cells, and the survival association was reported for HPV16-positive patients.

Sample collection occurred from a patient who underwent chemoradiotherapy. This receptor was taken from a human donor with HPV-associated anogenital cancer.

The CDR3 in this case is CASSQLEGRTTEAFF. The nucleotides read TGCGCCAGCAGCCAACTCGAGGGCAGGACCACTGAAGCTTTCTTT. The chain employs TRBV4-1 and TRBJ1-1; the D gene is not confidently resolved. For CDR1 and CDR2, the germline V gene lists MGHRA and YSYEKL. The CDR3 spans 15 residues, from the cysteine through the phenylalanine. Only the CDR3 part of the read is kept: 45 bases, read in frame from the first base. Deletion took 2 bases off V and 4 bases off J, with a span of 14 bases between the germline ends.